Following are 13 T cell receptor beta chains from one sample sequenced in a study of T cell repertoires in cytomegalovirus infection (dated by TCRdb to between 2019 and 2020). The data were produced on an Illumina HiSeq 1500. Starting from the raw public reads, TCRdb applied fastp trimming at Q25, assembled clones with MiXCR and retained in-frame beta chains. Duplicate CDR3 protein sequences are folded into a single record with the most common DNA and genes. Across this sample there are 600,000 to 800,000 distinct CDR3 sequences, with approximately 24% seen only once. Less than 9.5% of the sample is held by the ten biggest clonotypes. The sample taken for sequencing was CD8+ T cells from PBMCs. The receptors come from a human donor in good health (CMV status not recorded). Some clones in this sample may be carry-over from other donors' samples.

This rearrangement joins TRBV7-6 to TRBJ2-7, with D maybe TRBD1 (6 bases). The CDR3 spans 15 residues. V was trimmed by 5 bases and J by 3 bases, leaving 17 bases between them. Germline-derived CDR1 and CDR2 are SGHVS and FNYEAQ. The CDR3 DNA sequence: TGTGCCAGCAGCCCCGACAGGATCCCTTTCTACGAGCAGTACTTC. It specifies CASSPDRIPFYEQYF.

V usage is TRBV6-7 and J usage is TRBJ2-1; D not certain. Being an ORF, TRBV6-7 has a function that is uncertain. V was clipped by 4 bases and J by 5 bases, with 12 bases between them. The CDR3 extends over 14 amino acids. CDR3 nucleotide sequence: TGTGCCAGCAGTTCCCCGGAAAGTAACAATGAGCAGTTCTTC. Translated: CASSSPESNNEQFF.

This clonotype was seen only a few times. This chain connects TRBV6-5 to TRBJ2-3; D not certain. This CDR3 spans 14 amino acids. V was pared by 6 bases and J by 1 base, with 11 bases between. Germline V gives CDR1 MNHEY, CDR2 SVGAGI. This chain's CDR3 is CASRGLGGTDTQYF. CDR3 DNA sequence: TGTGCCAGCAGAGGCCTTGGAGGCACAGATACGCAGTATTTT.

Only a few counts were recorded for this clonotype. The chain combines TRBV20-1 with TRBJ2-5; no clear D. The CDR3 loop spans 17 amino acids. Germline V gene sequence: CDR1 DFQATT, CDR2 SNEGSKA (reference sequence). V was cut by 1 base and J by 3 bases, with 21 bases left in between. The chain's CDR3 is CSARGETSWLVEETQYF. CDR3 in DNA: TGCAGTGCTAGAGGTGAAACTTCGTGGCTAGTAGAAGAGACCCAGTACTTC.

The chain uses TRBV20-1 and TRBJ1-1; D may be TRBD1 (6 bases). V lost 6 bases and J 0 bases, leaving 11 bases between the germline ends. This CDR3 is 13 amino acids long. The germline gives CDR1 DFQATT, CDR2 SNEGSKA (reference sequence). CDR3 region: CSARGFMNTEAFF. As DNA, the CDR3 is TGCAGTGCCAGGGGTTTCATGAACACTGAAGCTTTCTTT.

This clonotype came up a few times. This chain uses TRBV6-2 or TRBV6-3 with TRBJ2-7; 7 nucleotides match TRBD1. The CDR3 spans 13 residues. Trimming took 4 bases from V and 3 from J; bases not matched to a gene: 3. Germline V gene sequence: CDR1 MNHEY, CDR2 SVGEGT. In DNA form, the CDR3 reads TGTGCCAGCAGTTCTACAGGGGACTACGAGCAGTACGTC. It is translated as CASSSTGDYEQYV.

The table lists this clonotype with a few counts. This chain links TRBV6-2 or TRBV6-3 with TRBJ2-7; D is undetermined. Germline V CDR1 and CDR2: MNHEY, SVGEGT. The length of the CDR3 is 13 residues. CDR3 region: CASSHSWIYEQYV. The CDR3, as DNA: TGTGCCAGCAGTCACTCATGGATCTACGAGCAGTACGTC.

J is TRBJ2-1 and V is TRBV10-3, with 10 bases identical to TRBD1. Germline V lookup: CDR1 ENHRY, CDR2 SYGVKD. V dropped 7 bases and J dropped 7; count of bases not matched to a gene: 10. CDR3 length equals 15 residues. For the CDR3, the DNA is TGTGCCATCACCCAGACAGGGGGCGCCGGGAATGAGCAGTTCTTC. Translating it yields CAITQTGGAGNEQFF.

This clonotype was seen ten or more times. This chain connects TRBV28 to TRBJ2-1; a weak D match, TRBD1 (6 bases). V lost 6 bases to trimming and J lost 4 bases, with 13 bases between them. The CDR3 is 14 amino acids. The germline gives CDR1 MDHEN, CDR2 SYDVKM. Written as DNA, the CDR3 is TGTGCCAGCAGATACATCACAGGGTACAATGAGCAGTTCTTC. This encodes CASRYITGYNEQFF.

The chain carries TRBV9 and TRBJ2-1; TRBD2 agrees at 10 bases. Germline CDR1 reads SGDLS; CDR2 reads YYNGEE. CDR3 size: 18 residues. The V gene end was trimmed by 3 bases and the J gene end by 1 base; junction bases not matched to a gene: 10. The CDR3 spells CASSAKGSGGISYNEQFF. The CDR3 nucleotides are TGTGCCAGCAGCGCGAAGGGTAGCGGGGGGATTTCCTACAATGAGCAGTTCTTC. Looking up the rest from reference TRBV9 and TRBJ2-1 gives the full variable domain: DSGVTQTPKHLITATGQRVTLRCSPRSGDLSVYWYQQSLDQGLQFLIQYYNGEERAKGNILERFSAQQFPDLHSELNLSSLELGDSALYFCASSAKGSGGISYNEQFFGPGTRLTVL.

The rearrangement uses TRBV6-1 and TRBJ2-2; D possibly corresponds to TRBD2 (6 bases). V was shortened by 8 bases and J by 7 bases, with 14 bases between the two germline ends. The CDR3 has 13 amino acids. Germline V gives CDR1 MNHNS, CDR2 SASEGT. This CDR3 reads CASSGSGDGELFF. In DNA form, the CDR3 reads TGTGCCAGCTCAGGATCGGGGGACGGGGAGCTGTTTTTT.

This clonotype was found many times. The chain employs TRBV12-3 or TRBV12-4 and TRBJ2-5; 9 bases fit TRBD2. The CDR3 consists of 20 residues. The ends lost 3 bases at V and 2 bases at J; junction bases unmatched: 19. The CDR3 bases are TGTGCCAGCAGTTTTCTCCTTGACTACCCGGGACTAGCTGTACAAGAGACCCAGTACTTC. Translating it yields CASSFLLDYPGLAVQETQYF.

This rearrangement joins TRBV4-1 to TRBJ1-3; D not resolved. The V and J ends lost 4 bases and 0 bases respectively, with 10 bases between them. The CDR3 runs to 15 residues. Germline CDR1 and CDR2: MGHRA and YSYEKL. CDR3 sequence reads: CASSPRMDSGNTIYF. CDR3 bases: TGCGCCAGCAGCCCCCGAATGGACTCTGGAAACACCATATATTTT.